Below, 29 T cell receptor beta chains from the same sample are listed, as sequenced in a study of T cell repertoires in cytomegalovirus infection. TCRdb used MiXCR to reprocess the reads, holding one entry per CDR3 protein. The table records 750,000 to 950,000 distinct CDR3 sequences, almost 30% of them present only once. No cognate antigen is known for these TCRs. This specimen consisted of cultured CD8+ T cells from PBMCs, obtained from culture after CMV antigen stimulation. All receptors derive from a human donor in good health (CMV status not recorded). Some clones in this sample may be carry-over from other donors' samples.

Turning to this clonotype: A junction boundary mismatches the germline segment, possibly from a read error. This chain joins TRBV12-3 or TRBV12-4 and TRBJ2-5; TRBD1 or TRBD2 may be the D gene (5 bases each). The CDR3 is 12 residues long. CDR3: CASSPGPGRESF. CDR3 in DNA: TGTGCCAGCAGCCCAGGGCCGGGACGGGAAAGCTTC.

This clonotype was detected a few times. The chain has TRBV29-1 and TRBJ1-1; TRBD1 is a possible D gene (5 bases). V was clipped by 7 bases and J by 6 bases, with 15 bases between them. The CDR3 runs 12 residues. CDR1 is SQVTM, CDR2 ANQGSEA, per germline. CDR3 nucleotide sequence: TGCAGCGCATGCAGGGAAAGGGCTGAAGCTTTCTTT. Protein sequence: CSACRERAEAFF.

The chain combines TRBV2 with TRBJ1-6; D is uncertain. The CDR3 covers 13 residues. CDR1 is SNHLY and CDR2 is FYNNEI in the germline V gene. V was clipped by 6 bases and J by 7 bases, with 10 bases between them. CDR3 in amino acids: CASRPDANSPLHF. The CDR3 region has the DNA TGTGCCAGCAGACCGGACGCGAATTCACCCCTCCACTTT.

The chain is built from TRBV16 and TRBJ1-3; 7 nucleotides agree with TRBD1. From germline, CDR1 is KGHSY and CDR2 FQNENV. Unmatched junction bases numbered 4, after V lost 1 base and J lost 4 bases. This CDR3 spans 15 amino acids. The CDR3 bases are TGTGCCAGCAGCCAATTTAGGGGGCTCGGAAACACCATATATTTT. Translating it yields CASSQFRGLGNTIYF.

This clonotype was picked up a small number of times. The J gene is TRBJ2-6, the V gene TRBV4-1; 8 nucleotides align to TRBD1. Germline assignment: CDR1 MGHRA and CDR2 YSYEKL. The CDR3 length is 19 residues. Trimming cost V 6 bases and J 0 bases; bases outside gene matches: 13. As DNA, the CDR3 is TGCGCCAGCAGTTCAAGGGGGACAGGAATCAGCTCTGGGGCCAACGTCCTGACTTTC. Its translation is CASSSRGTGISSGANVLTF.

This clonotype came up many times. The chain is built from TRBV7-2 and TRBJ2-2, with 7 bases identical to TRBD2. The CDR3 is 13 residues long. From germline, CDR1 is SGHTA and CDR2 FQGNSA. Trimming took 4 bases from V and 6 from J; bases not matched to a gene: 2. The CDR3 DNA is TGTGCCAGCAGCTCTAGCGGTTCCGGGGAGCTGTTTTTT. Encoded protein: CASSSSGSGELFF. The full variable domain, rest sourced from reference TRBV7-2 and TRBJ2-2, is GAGVSQSPSNKVTEKGKDVELRCDPISGHTALYWYRQSLGQGLEFLIYFQGNSAPDKSGLPSDRFSAERTGGSVSTLTIQRTQQEDSAVYLCASSSSGSGELFFGEGSRLTVL.

This clonotype occurred a few times. The chain carries TRBV7-3 and TRBJ1-6; a possible D gene is TRBD1 (5 bases). V was cut by 6 bases and J by 5 bases, with 11 bases left in between. The CDR3 loop spans 14 amino acids. Germline values: CDR1 SGHTA, CDR2 FQGTGA. CDR3 sequence reads: CASSQWGDNSPLHF. The DNA of the CDR3 is TGTGCCAGCAGTCAATGGGGGGATAATTCACCCCTCCACTTT.

The count of this clonotype is one. Just one base apart from a much larger clone, this may be a read error. The rearrangement links TRBV7-8 to TRBJ2-1; D unresolved. Germline assignment: CDR1 SGHVS and CDR2 FQNEAQ. V gave up 5 bases and J gave up 6 bases, with 11 bases separating them. The CDR3 spans 13 residues. The CDR3 nucleotides are TGTGCCAGCAGCGTTCAACTGTCCAATGAGCAGTTCTTC. Translation: CASSVQLSNEQFF.

The V call is TRBV12-3 or TRBV12-4, the J call TRBJ1-2; the D gene is possibly TRBD1 (6 bases). CDR3 size: 18 residues. V was pared by 7 bases and J by 0 bases, with 24 bases between. CDR3 coding DNA: TGTGCCAGCACCATCGCGGGGGCAAATCTTTTCTCTAACTATGGCTACACCTTC. Its protein is CASTIAGANLFSNYGYTF.

The chain carries TRBV28 and TRBJ2-3; 8 bases align to TRBD2. Trimming at V came to 4 bases and at J to 6 bases, leaving 24 bases not matched to a gene. The CDR3 contains 20 residues. Germline V lookup: CDR1 MDHEN, CDR2 SYDVKM. The CDR3 sequence is CASSSPLPKGRGGRFDTQYF. The CDR3 DNA reads as TGTGCCAGCAGTTCCCCCCTGCCTAAGGGACGGGGGGGCAGATTTGATACGCAGTATTTT.

This clonotype was detected many times. The chain carries TRBV7-2 and TRBJ1-1, with D perhaps TRBD1 (5 bases). CDR1 is SGHTA, CDR2 FQGNSA, per germline. This CDR3 comprises 13 residues. V lost 6 bases and J lost 4, with 12 bases in between. CDR3 bases: TGTGCCAGCAGGCCCCAGGGAAGCACTGAAGCTTTCTTT. Translating it yields CASRPQGSTEAFF. Full variable domain (rest looked up from reference TRBV7-2 and TRBJ1-1): GAGVSQSPSNKVTEKGKDVELRCDPISGHTALYWYRQSLGQGLEFLIYFQGNSAPDKSGLPSDRFSAERTGGSVSTLTIQRTQQEDSAVYLCASRPQGSTEAFFGQGTRLTVV.

The V gene is TRBV14, the J gene TRBJ2-1; TRBD2 aligns across 8 bases. In germline, CDR1 is SGHDN, CDR2 FVKESK. This CDR3 is 17 amino acids long. The junction had 10 bases not matched to a gene; V was cut back by 0 bases and J by 6 bases. CDR3 nucleotides: TGTGCCAGCAGCCAAGACTTTCCCCGGGGGGGTCTCAATGAGCAGTTCTTC. Its protein is CASSQDFPRGGLNEQFF. Full variable domain (missing parts from reference TRBV14 and TRBJ2-1): EAGVTQFPSHSVIEKGQTVTLRCDPISGHDNLYWYRRVMGKEIKFLLHFVKESKQDESGMPNNRFLAERTGGTYSTLKVQPAELEDSGVYFCASSQDFPRGGLNEQFFGPGTRLTVL.

This clonotype was seen many times. This sequence joins TRBV10-3 and TRBJ1-5; D possibly corresponds to TRBD1 (5 bases). Trimming took 3 bases from V and 0 from J, leaving 12 bases between them. Germline CDR1 and CDR2: ENHRY and SYGVKD. The CDR3 has 16 residues. As DNA, the CDR3 is TGTGCCATCAGTGATGGGGCCACCTATAGCAATCAGCCCCAGCATTTT. This gives the protein CAISDGATYSNQPQHF.

This clonotype was observed a handful of times. The V gene is TRBV27, the J gene TRBJ1-2; TRBD1 matches 11 bases. The CDR3 sequence is 17 residues long. The germline gives CDR1 MNHEY, CDR2 SMNVEV (reference sequence). Trimming cost V 4 bases and J 6 bases; bases outside gene matches: 13. This CDR3 reads CASSSSLPGQGDHGYTF. The CDR3 DNA reads TGTGCCAGCAGTTCCTCTCTACCGGGACAGGGGGACCATGGCTACACCTTC.

The chain carries TRBV20-1 and TRBJ2-3; TRBD2 aligns across 11 bases. J was trimmed by 1 base and V by 0 bases; bases with no gene match: 9. The germline gives CDR1 DFQATT, CDR2 SNEGSKA (reference sequence). The CDR3 contains 18 residues. CDR3: CSARDLAGGHARTDTQYF. The CDR3 nucleotides are TGCAGTGCTAGAGACCTAGCGGGGGGACACGCTCGCACAGATACGCAGTATTTT.

This clonotype was detected many times. V gene TRBV12-3 or TRBV12-4 combines with J gene TRBJ2-5; 15 bases agree with TRBD2. V was clipped by 4 bases and J by 1 base; unmatched bases: 4. The CDR3 is 17 residues long. The chain's CDR3 is CASSSGTSGGTQETQYF. CDR3 in DNA: TGTGCCAGCAGTTCTGGGACTAGCGGGGGGACCCAAGAGACCCAGTACTTC.

The chain uses TRBV19 and TRBJ2-3; weak D call: TRBD2 (6 bases). Germline CDR1 reads LNHDA; CDR2 reads SQIVND (reference sequence). The CDR3 totals 16 residues. V was pared by 5 bases and J by 4 bases, with 19 bases between. DNA of the CDR3: TGTGCCAGTAGTTTACTAGCCGGAACGGTCGCAGATACGCAGTATTTT. The encoded protein is CASSLLAGTVADTQYF.

This chain connects TRBV2 to TRBJ2-1; D possibly corresponds to TRBD1 (5 bases). The CDR3 spans 15 residues. Germline V gene lookup returns CDR1 SNHLY and CDR2 FYNNEI. Trimming removed 1 base from V and 6 bases from J, with 13 bases in between. CDR3 sequence reads: CASSEDPQVVNEQFF. The CDR3 nucleotides read TGTGCCAGCAGTGAAGATCCACAGGTAGTCAATGAGCAGTTCTTC.

Concerning this clonotype itself: A read error may be the cause here, since a much bigger clone is one base away. V is TRBV4-1 and J is TRBJ1-6; 8 bases agree with TRBD1. Germline V lookup: CDR1 MGHRA, CDR2 YSYEKL. This CDR3 has 16 residues. The junction had 5 bases not matched to a gene; V was cut back by 0 bases and J by 7 bases. This CDR3 is CASSQDRTGWNSPLHF. The CDR3 DNA is TGCGCCAGCAGCCAAGATCGGACAGGGTGGAATTCACCCCTCCACTTT.

The V call is TRBV6-2 or TRBV6-3, the J call TRBJ2-2; no reliable D call. CDR1 MNHEY and CDR2 SVGEGT come from the germline V gene. The CDR3 has 14 residues. Between the trimmed V and J ends, which lost 7 bases and 1 base, there was a span of 10 bases. This CDR3 reads CASKPALNTGELFF. In DNA form, the CDR3 reads TGTGCCAGCAAGCCGGCCCTGAACACCGGGGAGCTGTTTTTT.

This clonotype was observed many times. The chain uses TRBV7-2 and TRBJ2-1; D is unclear. V was cut by 1 base and J by 9 bases, with 4 bases left in between. Germline V lookup: CDR1 SGHTA, CDR2 FQGNSA. The CDR3 length is 11 residues. In nucleotides, the CDR3 is TGTGCCAGCAGCTTAGAGGGTGAGCAGTTCTTC. It encodes CASSLEGEQFF.

The sample holds many counts of this clonotype. In nucleotides, the CDR3 is TGTGCCAGCAACCCCTCGTTTAGCGGAGAAGAGACCCAGTACTTC. Amino acid sequence: CASNPSFSGEETQYF. The rearrangement joins TRBV7-2 to TRBJ2-5, with D perhaps matching TRBD2 (6 bases). Germline CDR1 SGHTA, CDR2 FQGNSA. This CDR3 is 15 amino acids long. V was shortened by 7 bases and J by 3 bases, with 18 bases between the two germline ends.

The genes are TRBV5-6 and TRBJ2-1; D unresolved. Trimming left V 4 bases short and J 4 bases short, with 9 bases between. CDR1 is SGHDT and CDR2 is YYEEEE in the germline V gene. The CDR3 totals 13 residues. For the CDR3, the DNA is TGTGCCAGCAGCCCCCTAGAGTACAATGAGCAGTTCTTC. It translates to CASSPLEYNEQFF.

There are a few counts of this clonotype. The CDR3 sequence is CASSEGSIYEQYF. As DNA, the CDR3 is TGTGCCAGCAGTGAAGGGAGTATCTACGAGCAGTACTTC. The V call is TRBV25-1, the J call TRBJ2-7; tentatively, D is TRBD2 (5 bases). The CDR3 loop spans 13 amino acids. The germline V and J ends were trimmed by 2 bases and 3 bases, with 8 bases remaining between them. From germline, CDR1 is MGHDK and CDR2 SYGVNS.

There are a few counts of this clonotype. The J gene is TRBJ2-7, the V gene TRBV6-1, with 8 nucleotides matching TRBD2. After removal of 5 bases from V and 5 bases from J, the junction contained 14 bases not matched to a gene. This CDR3 spans 16 amino acids. The germline CDR1 and CDR2 sequences are MNHNS and SASEGT. The CDR3 sequence is CASSLSGGPRVHEQYF. DNA for the CDR3: TGTGCCAGCAGTTTGAGCGGGGGCCCTCGAGTACACGAGCAGTACTTC.

The chain recombines TRBV5-4 with TRBJ2-3, with D perhaps TRBD1 or TRBD2 (5 bases each). The CDR3 extends over 14 amino acids. Germline V lookup: CDR1 SGHNT, CDR2 YYREEE (reference sequence). V dropped 0 bases and J dropped 4 bases, with 9 bases sitting between them. The CDR3 sequence is CASSLAGQPDTQYF. CDR3 coding DNA: TGTGCCAGCAGCTTGGCGGGGCAGCCAGATACGCAGTATTTT.

The chain combines TRBV25-1 with TRBJ1-6; 7 bases agree with TRBD1. There are 13 residues in the CDR3. Germline-derived CDR1 and CDR2 are MGHDK and SYGVNS. Trimming at V came to 6 bases and at J to 8 bases, leaving 4 bases not matched to a gene. CDR3 nucleotide sequence: TGTGCCAGCAGAGGGACAGCTTATTCACCCCTCCACTTT. It encodes CASRGTAYSPLHF.

The gene calls are TRBV10-3 and TRBJ2-1, with D uncertain. CDR1 and CDR2 from the germline V gene are ENHRY and SYGVKD. The V gene lost 3 bases and the J gene lost 3 bases, with 18 bases spanning the gap. The CDR3 extends over 17 amino acids. CDR3 loop: CAISDPGGVNDYNEQFF. CDR3 nucleotides: TGTGCCATCAGTGATCCCGGTGGGGTTAACGACTACAATGAGCAGTTCTTC.

Remarks on this clonotype: A much larger clone lies a single base off, so this may be a read error. The V and J genes are TRBV4-1 and TRBJ1-5, with 10 bases that match TRBD1. This CDR3 has 14 residues. Per germline, CDR1 MGHRA and CDR2 YSYEKL. The CDR3 sequence is CASSQGQGNQPEHF. DNA for the CDR3: TGCGCCAGCAGCCAGGGACAGGGGAATCAGCCCGAGCATTTT.